Listed below are T cell receptor beta chains from one sample, sequenced in a study of blood T cell repertoires in COVID-19. The protocol was immunoSEQ multiplex PCR, while the TCRdb copy is restricted to in-frame clones and leaves out a portion. Here the sample spans about 29,000 clones, around 92% being singletons. The sequenced sample was peripheral blood. The receptors come from a human donor in a cohort sampled during active COVID-19. The CDR3 runs from the conserved cysteine through the conserved F or W. D genes are given only for firm matches. Size values are once, few and many counts, or a class for expanded clones, and some rows have none.

CDR3aa: CASSDDNWTGTEAFF; CDR3nt: TGTGCCAGCAGTGACGATAATTGGACAGGGACTGAAGCTTTCTTT; j_gene: TRBJ1-1; v_gene: TRBV2; len: 15; abundance: -; d_gene: TRBD1
CDR3aa: CASSSLAANTGELFF; CDR3nt: TGTGCCAGCAGCTCGTTAGCGGCTAACACCGGGGAGCTGTTTTTT; j_gene: TRBJ2-2; v_gene: TRBV13; len: 15; abundance: -; d_gene: -
CDR3aa: CASSADRAEETQYF; CDR3nt: TGTGCCAGCAGTGCGGACAGGGCAGAAGAGACCCAGTACTTC; j_gene: TRBJ2-5; v_gene: TRBV6-1; len: 14; abundance: -; d_gene: TRBD1
CDR3aa: CASTLQGAQHTQYF; CDR3nt: TGTGCCAGCACCTTACAGGGGGCGCAACATACGCAGTATTTT; j_gene: TRBJ2-3; v_gene: TRBV5-4; len: 14; abundance: -; d_gene: TRBD1
CDR3aa: CASSFGGVTTDTQYF; CDR3nt: TGCGCCAGCAGCTTCGGAGGGGTGACCACAGATACGCAGTATTTT; j_gene: TRBJ2-3; v_gene: TRBV5-1; len: 15; abundance: -; d_gene: -
CDR3aa: CASSLAGQNTEAFF; CDR3nt: TGTGCCAGCAGCTTAGCTGGCCAGAACACTGAAGCTTTCTTT; j_gene: TRBJ1-1; v_gene: TRBV7-9; len: 14; abundance: few; d_gene: -
CDR3aa: CASRLLAGATVAQYF; CDR3nt: TGTGCCAGCAGACTACTAGCGGGGGCCACTGTGGCGCAGTATTTT; j_gene: TRBJ2-3; v_gene: TRBV2; len: 15; abundance: -; d_gene: TRBD2
CDR3aa: CASSPDRENYGYTF; CDR3nt: TGTGCCAGCAGCCCAGACAGGGAAAACTATGGCTACACCTTC; j_gene: TRBJ1-2; v_gene: TRBV7-9; len: 14; abundance: -; d_gene: TRBD1
CDR3aa: CAASSITGGYTF; CDR3nt: TGTGCCGCCTCTTCTATAACCGGTGGCTACACCTTC; j_gene: TRBJ1-2; v_gene: TRBV6-5; len: 12; abundance: few; d_gene: -
CDR3aa: CASSPTGGAADTQYF; CDR3nt: TGTGCCAGCAGCCCGACGGGGGGGGCCGCAGATACGCAGTATTTT; j_gene: TRBJ2-3; v_gene: TRBV4-2; len: 15; abundance: -; d_gene: TRBD2
CDR3aa: CASSLAASANEKLFF; CDR3nt: TGCGCCAGCAGCTTGGCGGCTAGCGCTAATGAAAAACTGTTTTTT; j_gene: TRBJ1-4; v_gene: TRBV5-1; len: 15; abundance: -; d_gene: -
CDR3aa: CASTPTGSNTQYF; CDR3nt: TGTGCCAGCACCCCGACAGGGTCTAATACGCAGTATTTT; j_gene: TRBJ2-3; v_gene: TRBV6-2/TRBV6-3; len: 13; abundance: few; d_gene: TRBD1
CDR3aa: CASSSATDRTYSSTDTQYF; CDR3nt: TGTGCCAGCAGCTCGGCCACAGACAGGACTTATAGTAGCACAGATACGCAGTATTTT; j_gene: TRBJ2-3; v_gene: TRBV7-6; len: 19; abundance: -; d_gene: -
CDR3aa: CASSVGGLGDTQYF; CDR3nt: TGTGCCAGCAGCGTAGGAGGGCTCGGAGATACGCAGTATTTT; j_gene: TRBJ2-3; v_gene: TRBV9; len: 14; abundance: once; d_gene: -
CDR3aa: CAWTPGTGNGYTF; CDR3nt: TGTGCCTGGACCCCCGGGACAGGGAATGGCTACACCTTC; j_gene: TRBJ1-2; v_gene: TRBV30; len: 13; abundance: -; d_gene: TRBD1
CDR3aa: CASSFLVFGSGKWTDTQYF; CDR3nt: TGTGCCAGCAGTTTTCTGGTTTTTGGTAGCGGGAAATGGACAGATACGCAGTATTTT; j_gene: TRBJ2-3; v_gene: TRBV28; len: 19; abundance: -; d_gene: TRBD2
CDR3aa: CASSPRGGNTEAFF; CDR3nt: TGTGCCAGCAGCCCACGGGGGGGGAACACTGAAGCTTTCTTT; j_gene: TRBJ1-1; v_gene: TRBV11-1; len: 14; abundance: -; d_gene: -
CDR3aa: CASSPGIDRSGYGYTF; CDR3nt: TGTGCCAGCAGCCCCGGAATTGACAGGTCGGGCTATGGCTACACCTTC; j_gene: TRBJ1-2; v_gene: TRBV7-8; len: 16; abundance: -; d_gene: -
CDR3aa: CASSLGTGGSKNTEAFF; CDR3nt: TGTGCCAGCAGCTTAGGGACAGGGGGCAGTAAGAACACTGAAGCTTTCTTT; j_gene: TRBJ1-1; v_gene: TRBV11-2; len: 17; abundance: -; d_gene: TRBD1
CDR3aa: CASSVQGAWQPQHF; CDR3nt: TGTGCCAGCAGTGTCCAGGGGGCCTGGCAGCCCCAGCATTTT; j_gene: TRBJ1-5; v_gene: TRBV2; len: 14; abundance: few; d_gene: TRBD1
CDR3aa: CASSPDRGGSPLHF; CDR3nt: TGTGCCAGCAGTCCGGACAGGGGTGGCTCACCCCTCCACTTT; j_gene: TRBJ1-6; v_gene: TRBV6-5; len: 14; abundance: -; d_gene: TRBD1
CDR3aa: CASRVPGQGGEQYF; CDR3nt: TGTGCCAGCAGGGTCCCGGGACAGGGTGGCGAGCAGTACTTC; j_gene: TRBJ2-7; v_gene: TRBV6-5; len: 14; abundance: -; d_gene: TRBD1
CDR3aa: CASSSSGGANVLTF; CDR3nt: TGTGCCAGCAGCTCCTCCGGGGGGGCCAACGTCCTGACTTTC; j_gene: TRBJ2-6; v_gene: TRBV7-8; len: 14; abundance: -; d_gene: -
CDR3aa: CASSDRGSEQFF; CDR3nt: TGTGCCAGCAGTGACAGGGGCAGTGAGCAGTTCTTC; j_gene: TRBJ2-1; v_gene: TRBV6-1; len: 12; abundance: once; d_gene: -
CDR3aa: CASSLTGLAEAFF; CDR3nt: TGTGCCAGCAGCTTGACAGGGTTAGCTGAAGCTTTCTTT; j_gene: TRBJ1-1; v_gene: TRBV7-6; len: 13; abundance: -; d_gene: TRBD1
CDR3aa: CSVGGPGQGFDEQYF; CDR3nt: TGCAGCGTTGGAGGGCCGGGACAGGGGTTTGACGAGCAGTACTTC; j_gene: TRBJ2-7; v_gene: TRBV29-1; len: 15; abundance: -; d_gene: TRBD1
CDR3aa: CASSPDRWGYEQYF; CDR3nt: TGTGCCAGCAGCCCGGACAGGTGGGGATACGAGCAGTACTTC; j_gene: TRBJ2-7; v_gene: TRBV3-1/TRBV3-2; len: 14; abundance: -; d_gene: TRBD1
CDR3aa: CASSTGTLGGETQYF; CDR3nt: TGTGCCAGCAGCACCGGGACCCTAGGGGGAGAGACCCAGTACTTC; j_gene: TRBJ2-5; v_gene: TRBV11-2; len: 15; abundance: -; d_gene: -
CDR3aa: CASSFGGQGNGYTF; CDR3nt: TGCGCCAGCAGCTTTGGCGGACAGGGGAATGGCTACACCTTC; j_gene: TRBJ1-2; v_gene: TRBV5-1; len: 14; abundance: -; d_gene: TRBD1
CDR3aa: CASSYSGRDGYTF; CDR3nt: TGTGCCAGCAGTTACTCCGGGAGAGATGGCTACACCTTC; j_gene: TRBJ1-2; v_gene: TRBV6-5; len: 13; abundance: -; d_gene: -
CDR3aa: CASSGQGGVKTVSYNEQFF; CDR3nt: TGTGCCAGCAGCGGCCAGGGGGGCGTAAAAACGGTCTCCTACAATGAGCAGTTCTTC; j_gene: TRBJ2-1; v_gene: TRBV11-2; len: 19; abundance: -; d_gene: -
CDR3aa: CASSLFRETQYF; CDR3nt: TGTGCCAGCAGCTTATTTCGTGAGACCCAGTACTTC; j_gene: TRBJ2-5; v_gene: TRBV7-2; len: 12; abundance: once; d_gene: -
CDR3aa: CASSYKGADTQYF; CDR3nt: TGTGCCAGCAGTTACAAGGGGGCAGATACGCAGTATTTT; j_gene: TRBJ2-3; v_gene: TRBV6-5; len: 13; abundance: -; d_gene: -
CDR3aa: CASSQQGVYGYTF; CDR3nt: TGTGCCAGCAGCCAACAGGGGGTCTATGGCTACACCTTC; j_gene: TRBJ1-2; v_gene: TRBV6-5; len: 13; abundance: once; d_gene: TRBD1
CDR3aa: CASSYSLAEDTQYF; CDR3nt: TGTGCCAGCAGTTACAGCCTAGCGGAGGATACGCAGTATTTT; j_gene: TRBJ2-3; v_gene: TRBV6-5; len: 14; abundance: -; d_gene: TRBD2
CDR3aa: CASSLDRVTEAFF; CDR3nt: TGTGCCAGCAGTTTGGACAGGGTCACTGAAGCTTTCTTT; j_gene: TRBJ1-1; v_gene: TRBV12-3/TRBV12-4; len: 13; abundance: -; d_gene: TRBD1
CDR3aa: CASSLEGLATDTQYF; CDR3nt: TGTGCCAGCAGCTTAGAAGGACTAGCGACCGATACGCAGTATTTT; j_gene: TRBJ2-3; v_gene: TRBV11-3; len: 15; abundance: -; d_gene: TRBD2
CDR3aa: CASSRLPGQGARNEQFF; CDR3nt: TGCGCCAGCAGCCGCCTGCCGGGACAGGGGGCGCGGAATGAGCAGTTCTTC; j_gene: TRBJ2-1; v_gene: TRBV4-3; len: 17; abundance: -; d_gene: TRBD1
CDR3aa: CASSSTGGEQFF; CDR3nt: TGTGCCAGCAGTTCAACCGGCGGGGAGCAGTTCTTC; j_gene: TRBJ2-1; v_gene: TRBV28; len: 12; abundance: medium-sized; d_gene: -
CDR3aa: CVSSPGTSGGSRHHNEQFF; CDR3nt: TGTGTCAGCAGCCCCGGGACTAGCGGGGGGTCTAGACACCACAATGAGCAGTTCTTC; j_gene: TRBJ2-1; v_gene: TRBV14; len: 19; abundance: -; d_gene: TRBD2
CDR3aa: CASRLRGLVYGYTF; CDR3nt: TGTGCCAGCAGACTAAGGGGGCTGGTCTATGGCTACACCTTC; j_gene: TRBJ1-2; v_gene: TRBV7-2; len: 14; abundance: once; d_gene: TRBD1
CDR3aa: CASSEQGSTDTQYF; CDR3nt: TGTGCCAGCAGCGAACAGGGTAGCACAGATACGCAGTATTTT; j_gene: TRBJ2-3; v_gene: TRBV7-9; len: 14; abundance: -; d_gene: -
CDR3aa: CASSQGGSYNEQFF; CDR3nt: TGCGCCAGCAGCCAAGGGGGCTCTTACAATGAGCAGTTCTTC; j_gene: TRBJ2-1; v_gene: TRBV4-1; len: 14; abundance: -; d_gene: -
CDR3aa: CASSLLQGETQYF; CDR3nt: TGTGCCAGCAGCTTACTTCAGGGAGAGACCCAGTACTTC; j_gene: TRBJ2-5; v_gene: TRBV7-9; len: 13; abundance: -; d_gene: -
CDR3aa: CASSQRAGTEDNYGYTF; CDR3nt: TGCGCCAGCAGTCAAAGGGCCGGGACAGAGGATAACTATGGCTACACCTTC; j_gene: TRBJ1-2; v_gene: TRBV23-1; len: 17; abundance: -; d_gene: TRBD1
CDR3aa: CASSITGDSNYGYTF; CDR3nt: TGTGCCAGTAGTATAACAGGGGATTCGAACTATGGCTACACCTTC; j_gene: TRBJ1-2; v_gene: TRBV19; len: 15; abundance: -; d_gene: TRBD1
CDR3aa: CASSRTNPPDTQYF; CDR3nt: TGTGCCAGCTCACGGACTAACCCCCCAGATACGCAGTATTTT; j_gene: TRBJ2-3; v_gene: TRBV18; len: 14; abundance: -; d_gene: -
CDR3aa: CASSRTSPVNTGELFF; CDR3nt: TGTGCCAGCAGCCGGACTTCGCCTGTGAACACCGGGGAGCTGTTTTTT; j_gene: TRBJ2-2; v_gene: TRBV6-6; len: 16; abundance: -; d_gene: -
CDR3aa: CASSGLANYGYTF; CDR3nt: TGTGCCAGCAGTGGACTAGCTAACTATGGCTACACCTTC; j_gene: TRBJ1-2; v_gene: TRBV2; len: 13; abundance: -; d_gene: -
CDR3aa: CASSKGVRQGAYEQYF; CDR3nt: TGTGCCAGCAGCAAAGGGGTAAGACAGGGGGCCTACGAGCAGTACTTC; j_gene: TRBJ2-7; v_gene: TRBV21-1; len: 16; abundance: -; d_gene: -
CDR3aa: CASSSHGGTDTQYF; CDR3nt: TGTGCCAGCAGTTCGCACGGGGGCACAGATACGCAGTATTTT; j_gene: TRBJ2-3; v_gene: TRBV28; len: 14; abundance: -; d_gene: -
CDR3aa: CASQLVSYEQYF; CDR3nt: TGTGCCAGCCAACTTGTCTCCTACGAGCAGTACTTC; j_gene: TRBJ2-7; v_gene: TRBV9; len: 12; abundance: -; d_gene: -
CDR3aa: CASSQGVAGARPQHF; CDR3nt: TGTGCCAGCAGCCAAGGGGTGGCAGGGGCACGGCCCCAGCATTTT; j_gene: TRBJ1-5; v_gene: TRBV4-2; len: 15; abundance: -; d_gene: -
CDR3aa: CATRQMPGGTDTQYF; CDR3nt: TGTGCCACTAGACAGATGCCTGGGGGCACAGATACGCAGTATTTT; j_gene: TRBJ2-3; v_gene: TRBV6-5; len: 15; abundance: -; d_gene: -
CDR3aa: CASSVGGEGYQPQHF; CDR3nt: TGTGCCAGCAGCGTCGGAGGGGAGGGGTATCAGCCCCAGCATTTT; j_gene: TRBJ1-5; v_gene: TRBV9; len: 15; abundance: -; d_gene: -
CDR3aa: CASSLSTSGTYEQYF; CDR3nt: TGTGCCAGCAGCTTATCAACTAGCGGGACCTACGAGCAGTACTTC; j_gene: TRBJ2-7; v_gene: TRBV11-1; len: 15; abundance: -; d_gene: TRBD2
CDR3aa: CASSFRASGVGTDTQYF; CDR3nt: TGTGCCAGCAGCTTTAGGGCTAGCGGGGTGGGGACAGATACGCAGTATTTT; j_gene: TRBJ2-3; v_gene: TRBV7-2; len: 17; abundance: -; d_gene: TRBD2